Shown below are 18 T cell receptor beta chains from a single sample sequenced in a study of OX40 agonist ivuxolimab in advanced cancers. The library was built by means of the immunoSEQ multiplex PCR assay. Entries here come from immuneACCESS through TCRdb and include only in-frame sequences with V and J called. Some clones fail to appear in such tables; in the studies checked, an unresolved V gene covers under half of the shortfall, and the cause of the remainder is unknown. In all, the sample holds tens of thousands of clones, and approximately 91% of those were seen once. The top ten clonotypes cover roughly 25% of the sample. Material: CD4+ or CD8+ T cells sorted from blood, obtained in a trial of the OX40 agonist ivuxolimab. Receptor source: an adult with an advanced solid tumor such as melanoma, head and neck, liver or kidney cancer.

The chain has TRBV6-5 and TRBJ1-2; 7 bases map to TRBD1. Germline V lookup: CDR1 MNHEY, CDR2 SVGAGI. With V trimmed by 6 bases and J by 6 bases, 13 bases remained unmatched. This CDR3 region has 15 residues. CDR3 sequence reads: CASSIYGQAMDGYTF. In DNA, the CDR3 is TGTGCCAGCAGCATTTACGGACAGGCTATGGATGGCTACACCTTC.

The gene calls are TRBV27 and TRBJ1-5; D ambiguous. Per the germline V gene, CDR1 is MNHEY and CDR2 is SMNVEV (reference sequence). V gave up 6 bases and J gave up 0 bases, with 12 bases separating them. The CDR3 loop spans 15 amino acids. The CDR3 nucleotides read TGTGCCAGCAGACTAGAGCCGGGTAGCAATCAGCCCCAGCATTTT. It yields the protein CASRLEPGSNQPQHF.

The V gene is TRBV2, the J gene TRBJ2-7; TRBD2 agrees at 9 bases. The germline CDR1 and CDR2 sequences are SNHLY and FYNNEI. The trim removed 6 bases at V and 3 bases at J, leaving 15 bases unmatched. The CDR3 covers 17 residues. The CDR3 spells CASRGGAGGKTLYEQYF. CDR3 DNA: TGTGCCAGCAGAGGGGGAGCGGGAGGAAAGACCCTCTACGAGCAGTACTTC.

This rearrangement joins TRBV6-4 to TRBJ2-2; TRBD2 aligns across 7 bases. The ends lost 6 bases at V and 3 bases at J; junction bases unmatched: 4. CDR1 and CDR2 (germline): MRHNA, SNTAGT. CDR3 length: 14 residues. The CDR3 protein is CASRSGVDTGELFF. The CDR3 bases are TGTGCCAGCAGGAGCGGGGTGGACACCGGGGAGCTGTTTTTT.

The genes are TRBV27 and TRBJ2-3; maybe TRBD1 (5 bases). Germline V gene sequence: CDR1 MNHEY, CDR2 SMNVEV (reference sequence). V gave up 3 bases and J gave up 0 bases, with 13 bases separating them. CDR3 length equals 16 residues. The CDR3 reads CASSFERGLSTDTQYF. The CDR3 DNA follows: TGTGCCAGCAGTTTTGAAAGGGGCCTGAGCACAGATACGCAGTATTTT.

V and J are TRBV18 and TRBJ2-1, with D hard to call. Germline CDR1 reads KGHSH; CDR2 reads LQKENI. V was cut by 6 bases and J by 7 bases, with 13 bases left in between. The CDR3 runs 13 residues. DNA for the CDR3: TGTGCCAGCTCGGATCGTGGGAATAATGAGCAGTTCTTC. Its protein is CASSDRGNNEQFF.

The chain couples TRBV5-6 to TRBJ2-7; D may be TRBD2 (5 bases). The CDR3 consists of 14 residues. Germline V gene lookup returns CDR1 SGHDT and CDR2 YYEEEE. The germline V and J ends were trimmed by 3 bases and 4 bases, with 14 bases remaining between them. The CDR3 here is CASSYVNSEYEQYF. Written as DNA, the CDR3 is TGTGCCAGCAGCTACGTGAATAGCGAATACGAGCAGTACTTC.

V is TRBV10-3 and J is TRBJ1-3; 7 positions match TRBD1. Germline V gene data show CDR1 as ENHRY and CDR2 as SYGVKD. The V and J ends lost 2 bases and 8 bases, in that order; junction bases with no gene match: 12. CDR3 length: 16 amino acids. CDR3 nucleotide sequence: TGTGCCATCAGTGAGCCGCGACAGGGTACACTAGACACCATATATTTT. Its protein product is CAISEPRQGTLDTIYF.

The chain carries TRBV9 and TRBJ1-1; 8 positions match TRBD1. V gave up 4 bases and J gave up 5 bases; unmatched junction bases: 4. Per the germline V gene, CDR1 is SGDLS and CDR2 is YYNGEE. This CDR3 spans 13 amino acids. In DNA form, the CDR3 reads TGTGCCAGCAGCACGACAGGGGAGACTGAAGCTTTCTTT. The encoded protein is CASSTTGETEAFF.

This clone was observed a single time. The chain joins TRBV4-3 to TRBJ2-1, with D tentatively TRBD1 (6 bases). Germline lookup yields CDR1 LGHNA and CDR2 YSLEER. The CDR3 runs 15 residues. V was cut by 6 bases and J by 5 bases, with 17 bases left in between. This chain's CDR3 is CASSSRQGLDNEQFF. The CDR3 DNA reads as TGCGCCAGCAGTTCAAGGCAGGGGCTTGACAATGAGCAGTTCTTC.

The chain joins TRBV9 to TRBJ2-1, with TRBD2 identical over 11 bases. The germline CDR1 and CDR2 sequences are SGDLS and YYNGEE. With V trimmed by 4 bases and J by 8 bases, 5 bases remained unmatched. The CDR3 spans 14 residues. The CDR3 sequence: CASSPGTSGYEQFF. In DNA form, the CDR3 reads TGTGCCAGCAGCCCGGGGACTAGCGGCTATGAGCAGTTCTTC. Full variable domain (outside the CDR3, taken from reference TRBV9 and TRBJ2-1): DSGVTQTPKHLITATGQRVTLRCSPRSGDLSVYWYQQSLDQGLQFLIQYYNGEERAKGNILERFSAQQFPDLHSELNLSSLELGDSALYFCASSPGTSGYEQFFGPGTRLTVL.

This clone appeared a single time. The V gene is TRBV4-3, the J gene TRBJ2-7; D gene ambiguous. The CDR3 runs to 14 residues. The V and J ends lost 0 bases and 3 bases respectively, with 9 bases between them. The germline V gene encodes CDR1 LGHNA and CDR2 YSLEER. Here the CDR3 DNA reads TGCGCCAGCAGCCAAGATCGCAGCCTCTACGAGCAGTACTTC. Translating gives CASSQDRSLYEQYF.

V gene TRBV19 combines with J gene TRBJ2-7; a possible D gene is TRBD1 (7 bases). The V gene lost 6 bases and the J gene lost 7 bases, with 13 bases spanning the gap. The CDR3 runs to 12 residues. Germline loops: CDR1 LNHDA, CDR2 SQIVND (reference sequence). The CDR3 region has the DNA TGTGCCAGTAGCCAGGGGGGCGGGGAGCAGTACTTC. It encodes CASSQGGGEQYF.

In its sample, this clone was seen a few times. This chain uses TRBV4-1 with TRBJ2-3; D is perhaps TRBD2 (5 bases). CDR3 size: 12 residues. Germline CDR1 MGHRA, CDR2 YSYEKL. Trimming shortened V by 1 base and J by 6 bases, and 5 bases separated the two germline ends. CDR3 sequence: CASSQGGDTQYF. In nucleotides, the CDR3 is TGCGCCAGCAGCCAAGGAGGGGATACGCAGTATTTT.

The J gene is TRBJ2-7, the V gene TRBV18; 10 nucleotides align to TRBD1. The CDR3 is 16 residues long. The germline V gene has CDR1 KGHSH and CDR2 LQKENI. V lost 2 bases to trimming and J lost 5 bases; unmatched junction nucleotides: 9. CDR3 protein: CASSPNPGQGYHEQYF. CDR3 coding DNA: TGTGCCAGCTCACCAAACCCGGGACAGGGGTACCACGAGCAGTACTTC.

The chain joins TRBV28 to TRBJ1-2; D remains ambiguous. Germline assignment: CDR1 MDHEN and CDR2 SYDVKM. V was clipped by 11 bases and J by 7 bases, with 20 bases between them. This CDR3 region has 13 residues. As DNA, the CDR3 is TGTGCCGAAGGTCGTCCTGACGGCGGTGGCTACACCTTC. This codes for CAEGRPDGGGYTF.

The J gene is TRBJ2-7, the V gene TRBV6-1; D ambiguous. The CDR3 contains 14 residues. Germline V gene data show CDR1 as MNHNS and CDR2 as SASEGT. The ends were cut back, 6 bases at V and 0 bases at J, with 12 bases in the middle. CDR3 nucleotide sequence: TGTGCCAGCAGCGATCCCTCTAACTCCTACGAGCAGTACTTC. This sequence encodes CASSDPSNSYEQYF.

The V gene is TRBV6-5, the J gene TRBJ1-4, with TRBD1 as a possible D gene (5 bases). The CDR3 covers 14 residues. Germline V gene lookup returns CDR1 MNHEY and CDR2 SVGAGI. V lost 6 bases and J lost 7, with 15 bases in between. CDR3 nucleotide sequence: TGTGCCAGCAGAGAACCAGGGTGGGGTGAAAAACTGTTTTTT. As protein: CASREPGWGEKLFF.